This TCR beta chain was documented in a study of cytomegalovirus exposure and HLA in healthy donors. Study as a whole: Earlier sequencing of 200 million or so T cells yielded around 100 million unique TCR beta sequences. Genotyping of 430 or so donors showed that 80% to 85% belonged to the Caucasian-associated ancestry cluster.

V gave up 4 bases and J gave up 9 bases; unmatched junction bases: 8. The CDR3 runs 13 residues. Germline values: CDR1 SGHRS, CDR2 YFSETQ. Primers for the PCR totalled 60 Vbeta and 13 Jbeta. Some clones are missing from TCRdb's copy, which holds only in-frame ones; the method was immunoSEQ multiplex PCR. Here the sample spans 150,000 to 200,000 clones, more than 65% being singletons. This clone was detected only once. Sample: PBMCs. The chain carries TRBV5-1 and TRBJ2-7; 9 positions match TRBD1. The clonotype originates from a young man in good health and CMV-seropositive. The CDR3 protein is CASSPGTGTSQYF. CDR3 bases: TGCGCCAGCAGCCCCGGGACAGGGACATCGCAGTACTTC. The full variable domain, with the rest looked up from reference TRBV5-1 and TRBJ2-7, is KAGVTQTPRYLIKTRGQQVTLSCSPISGHRSVSWYQQTPGQGLQFLFEYFSETQRNKGNFPGRFSGRQFSNSRSEMNVSTLELGDSALYLCASSPGTGTSQYFGPGTRLTVT.